This TCR beta chain was sequenced for a study of PD-1 blockade in classical Hodgkin lymphoma. Study-level points and caveats: According to reports, newly diagnosed patients had lower baseline TCR diversity than healthy donors, and relapsed/refractory patients had lower baseline TCR diversity still. Possible causes of repertoire differences, disease activity or prior therapy, remain undefined.

The CDR3 is 15 amino acids. The germline V gene encodes CDR1 SGHNT and CDR2 YYREEE (reference sequence). Trimming took 4 bases from V and 6 from J, leaving 17 bases between them. Turning to this clone: Its specificity is not known.

Sequenced by immunoSEQ multiplex PCR; TCRdb stores in-frame clones only, minus some. The sample yields 25,000 to 30,000 clones, around 92% seen once. Regarding time point: newly diagnosed, previously untreated cHL patient sample. Using magnetic negative selection, the CD4+ T cells were separated out of thawed PBMCs. The comparison group had newly diagnosed, previously untreated classical Hodgkin lymphoma. This sequence joins TRBV5-4 and TRBJ2-1; tentative D call: TRBD1 (6 bases). This TCR came from a human donor with classical Hodgkin lymphoma. Source material: CD4+ T cells from blood. This CDR3 is CASSRDTTEVNEQFF. DNA of the CDR3: TGTGCCAGCAGCCGGGACACAACGGAGGTCAATGAGCAGTTCTTC.